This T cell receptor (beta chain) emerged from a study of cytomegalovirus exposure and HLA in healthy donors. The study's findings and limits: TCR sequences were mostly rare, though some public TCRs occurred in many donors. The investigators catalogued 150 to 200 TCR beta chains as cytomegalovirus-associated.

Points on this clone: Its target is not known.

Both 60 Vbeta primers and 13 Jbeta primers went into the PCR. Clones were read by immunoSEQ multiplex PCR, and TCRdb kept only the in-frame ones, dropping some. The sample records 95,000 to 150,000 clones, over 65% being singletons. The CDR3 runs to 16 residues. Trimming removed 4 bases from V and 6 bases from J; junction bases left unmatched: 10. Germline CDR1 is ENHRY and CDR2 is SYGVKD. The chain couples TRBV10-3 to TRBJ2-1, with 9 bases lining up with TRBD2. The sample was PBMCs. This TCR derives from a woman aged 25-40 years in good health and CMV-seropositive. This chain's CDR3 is CAISAGRRGGGNEQFF. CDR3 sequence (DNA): TGTGCCATCAGTGCCGGGAGGCGGGGGGGCGGCAATGAGCAGTTCTTC.